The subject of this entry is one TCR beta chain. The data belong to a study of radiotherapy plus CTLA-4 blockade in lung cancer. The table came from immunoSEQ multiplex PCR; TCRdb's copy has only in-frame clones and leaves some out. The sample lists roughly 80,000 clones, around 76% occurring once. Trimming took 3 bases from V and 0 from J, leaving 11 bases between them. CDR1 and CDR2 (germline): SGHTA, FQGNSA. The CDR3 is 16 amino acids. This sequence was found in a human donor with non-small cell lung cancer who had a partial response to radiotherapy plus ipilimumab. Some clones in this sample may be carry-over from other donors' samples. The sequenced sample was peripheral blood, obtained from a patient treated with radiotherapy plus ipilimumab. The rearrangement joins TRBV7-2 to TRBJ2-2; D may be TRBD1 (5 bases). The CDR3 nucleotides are TGTGCCAGCAGCTTGACAGACACCTCGAACACCGGGGAGCTGTTTTTT. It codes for CASSLTDTSNTGELFF. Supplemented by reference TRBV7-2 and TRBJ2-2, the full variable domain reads GAGVSQSPSNKVTEKGKDVELRCDPISGHTALYWYRQSLGQGLEFLIYFQGNSAPDKSGLPSDRFSAERTGGSVSTLTIQRTQQEDSAVYLCASSLTDTSNTGELFFGEGSRLTVL.